The clone carrying this T cell receptor beta chain has at least ten counts. Time point meaning: newly diagnosed GD, antithyroid drugs for less than 3 months. The TCR library used RNA extracted from PBMCs. This entry is derived from a study of regulatory T cells in long-lasting Graves disease. Combining iRepertoire HTBI primers with Arm-PCR of CDR3 regions, the authors built TCR beta libraries. TCRdb passed the multiplex PCR reads through MiXCR, listing each CDR3 protein once. The table includes 350,000 to 550,000 distinct CDR3 sequences, more than 12% detected once. V shed 0 bases and J 0 bases; nucleotides not matched to a gene: 4. The length of the CDR3 is 18 residues. Germline values: CDR1 ENHRY, CDR2 SYGVKD. The same data also went into a second study, on T cells in Graves' hyperthyroidism and ophthalmopathy.

Here the sequenced sample was peripheral blood mononuclear cells (PBMCs), taken at new diagnosis, from a patient treated with antithyroid drugs. This TCR came from a woman aged 30 to 39 with Graves disease. V and J are TRBV10-3 and TRBJ2-1; 11 bases align to TRBD2. Written as DNA, the CDR3 is TGTGCCATCAGTGAGTCCGCGACTAGCGGGATCTCCTACAATGAGCAGTTCTTC. Its translation is CAISESATSGISYNEQFF.